What follows describes a single T cell receptor beta chain. The target of this receptor is not known. Per-nucleotide qualities are absent, and no much larger clonotype sits a single base away. TCR beta CDR3 regions were amplified from RNA transcripts. The first round of RT-PCR for the TCR CDR3 was performed with the HTBI primer set and the Qiagen OneStep RT-PCR kit. A second multiplex PCR round built the libraries, followed by size selection and purification. Sequencing of the libraries was done on an Illumina HiSeq2000 using paired-end 100 bp reads. The original pipeline was this. Raw data were processed with SOAPnuke, discarding reads with adapters, uncalled bases, mean Phred below 15, or no exact constant-primer or identifier match. COPE v1.2.5 was used to merge high-quality paired reads, and clonotypes were defined as unique nucleotide sequences. Clonotypes were aligned to IMGT TRBV, TRBD and TRBJ reference segments using MiTCR v1.1. Only V-J combinations with frequency above 0.0001, covering roughly 99% of repertoires, were analysed. The TCS score was defined as F50 (clonal expansion) divided by E x V (chaos), with BLOSUM62-based TCRdist calculated between CDR3 peptides within each V-J. Welch's t-statistics and random forest reduced 450 to 600 V-J features to under 15, which were used in a naive Bayes classifier (R e1071). In TCRdb, the public reads were trimmed at Q25 with fastp and aligned with MiXCR, with productive beta chains retained. Rows are unified per CDR3 protein, each entry keeping the most common DNA and genes. It is TCRdb's table, rather than the study itself, that gives the V and J calls and clone size. The sample has nearly 600,000 distinct CDR3 sequences on record, around 13% of them singletons. The ten biggest clones cover less than 6% of the sample.

The data were taken from a study of T cells in Graves' hyperthyroidism and ophthalmopathy (dated by TCRdb to about 2019). Turning to the overall study: Peripheral blood was collected at initial diagnosis, before any treatment. To identify TCR V-J signatures that set the groups apart, the researchers used a discovery cohort of about a hundred patients, made up of 40 to 45 with Graves' ophthalmopathy and some 56 with stable Graves' hyperthyroidism. An independent validation cohort of under 20 hyperthyroidism patients and about 16 patients who later progressed to ophthalmopathy tested prospective prediction of ophthalmopathy. The roughly 99 discovery patients were divided at random into training and test sets in a 7:3 ratio. The study also compared thyroid tissue and blood T-cell repertoires from 5 to 7 Graves' hyperthyroidism patients. After blood sampling, hyperthyroidism patients were treated with methimazole at a starting dose of 30 mg daily, and ophthalmopathy patients were treated with high-dose intravenous methylprednisolone. The paper reports TCR Vbeta CDR3 sequencing of about 140 peripheral blood samples: fewer than 50 ophthalmopathy, some 80 hyperthyroidism and approximately 17 progressor patients. General conclusions and limits of the study: A model built on a 13 V-J signature distinguished ophthalmopathy from stable hyperthyroidism, reaching 85% to 90% sensitivity and 81.08% specificity in cross-validation and 80%/75% in testing. Sample size was not statistically predetermined, and investigators were not blinded to group allocation. In validation, the model predicted progression to ophthalmopathy a median of around 6.5 months before onset, with around 70% sensitivity and roughly 72% specificity. Most expanded thyroid clonotypes (frequency above 0.001) were also detected in blood, a finding suggesting that blood repertoires may reflect thyroid immune responses.

Reading the germline V gene gives CDR1 SGHRS and CDR2 YFSETQ. Trimmed from V: 0 bases; trimmed from J: 0 bases; junction bases lacking a gene match: 6. Reading from cysteine to phenylalanine, the CDR3 counts 17 amino acids. The only DNA kept is the CDR3, 51 bases in frame from the first base. Hyperthyroidism patients were aged 18 to 65 years and newly diagnosed, with disease duration of less than 2 months. Patients with uncontrolled infections, other autoimmune diseases, pregnancy or lactation were excluded. Diagnoses relied on clinical symptoms, serum thyroxine and TRAb, thyroid ultrasound and orbital computed tomography. Blood from progressor patients was collected at the time of first diagnosis with hyperthyroidism, before any ophthalmopathy symptoms had appeared. PBMCs were isolated from more than 9 ml of fresh peripheral blood by Ficoll-Paque density gradient centrifugation. Patients classed as progressors first received a Graves' hyperthyroidism diagnosis and then went on to develop ophthalmopathy during follow-up. Total RNA was extracted with Trizol reagent, and quality was checked on an Agilent 2100 Bioanalyzer.

The receptor was derived from a woman in her 30s with Graves' hyperthyroidism that later progressed to Graves' ophthalmopathy. Source material: blood. The receptor chain draws on TRBV5-1 and TRBJ2-3; TRBD2 agrees with 8 junctional bases. Here is the DNA: TGCGCCAGCAGCTTGGCTAGCACTAGCGGTAGCACAGATACGCAGTATTTT. This codes for CASSLASTSGSTDTQYF.